A few counts support the clone carrying this T cell receptor (beta chain). The antigen is unknown. Expressed TCRB transcripts were sequenced because the entire RNA isolate underwent reverse transcription. Generated by immunoSEQ multiplex PCR, the TCRdb table keeps only in-frame clones and is missing some. There are more than 250,000 clones in the sample; over 12% occur only once, and less than 0.02% lies in the top ten. This specimen belongs to a study of beta chain features in type 1 diabetes. Study outcomes and limitations: Moderate but significant shortening of TCRB CDR3s was recorded in all four CD4+ subsets from Type 1 diabetes patients.

Trimming shortened V by 0 bases and J by 9 bases, and 12 bases separated the two germline ends. CDR1 and CDR2 from the germline V gene are SGHAT and FQNNGV. CDR3 length: 14 residues. The sequence derives from a man aged 18-30 years with type 1 diabetes. J is TRBJ1-5 and V is TRBV11-2; D might be TRBD1 (5 bases). What was sequenced was naive CD4+ T cells from blood. CDR3 DNA: TGTGCCAGCAGCTTAGACAGGGCTACAGGGCCCCAGCATTTT. Protein: CASSLDRATGPQHF. Combining the CDR3 with reference TRBV11-2 and TRBJ1-5 gives the whole variable domain EAGVAQSPRYKIIEKRQSVAFWCNPISGHATLYWYQQILGQGPKLLIQFQNNGVVDDSQLPKDRFSAERLKGVDSTLKIQPAKLEDSAVYLCASSLDRATGPQHFGDGTRLSIL.